The 21 T cell receptor beta chains presented below share a single source sample, sequenced in a study of spatial heterogeneity in lung cancer. Findings and caveats of the study: Higher tumor mutation counts went along with higher counts of expanded intratumoral alpha and beta TCRs.

Documented time point: sample taken at primary tumor resection. These receptors lack a known antigen. TCRdb ran MiXCR on the 5' RACE reads and lists one entry per CDR3 protein. The sample holds 6,500 to 9,500 distinct CDR3 sequences, 10% to 15% seen once. Here the sequenced sample was lung tumor tissue, taken at surgery. The receptors were gathered from a male donor with early-stage non-small cell lung cancer.

This clonotype was counted ten times or more. V gene TRBV21-1 combines with J gene TRBJ2-1; the table calls TRBD1, which could not be checked here. TRBV21-1 is described as a pseudogene. The CDR3 extends over 14 amino acids. The CDR3 protein is CASSKGEGKGEQFF. CDR3 nucleotides: TGTGCCAGCAGCAAAGGGGAAGGGAAGGGTGAGCAGTTCTTC.

This clonotype counts as medium-sized (0.01 to 0.1%). This sequence joins TRBV12-3 or TRBV12-4 and TRBJ2-2, with TRBD2 identical over 7 bases. V shed 4 bases and J 6 bases; nucleotides not matched to a gene: 8. The CDR3 runs to 15 residues. CDR3 sequence: CASSYRGSGSGELFF. The CDR3 bases are TGTGCCAGCAGTTACCGCGGGAGTGGTTCCGGGGAGCTGTTTTTT.

This clonotype was picked up many times. The chain links TRBV3-1 to TRBJ2-1, with 11 bases aligning to TRBD2. Germline V lookup: CDR1 LGHDT, CDR2 YNNKEL (reference sequence). The CDR3 consists of 16 residues. The ends lost 7 bases at V and 7 bases at J; junction bases unmatched: 12. CDR3 protein: CASTPAMGLAVNEQFF. The CDR3, as DNA: TGTGCCAGCACCCCTGCCATGGGACTAGCGGTTAATGAGCAGTTCTTC.

The chain joins TRBV14 to TRBJ2-1; tentative D call: TRBD2 (6 bases). The CDR3 runs to 14 residues. CDR1 SGHDN and CDR2 FVKESK come from the germline V gene. Trimming shortened V by 2 bases and J by 8 bases, and 13 bases separated the two germline ends. The CDR3 DNA reads TGTGCCAGCAGCCAAAGAGGAGGGCCACATGAGCAGTTCTTC. Translation: CASSQRGGPHEQFF.

This clonotype was counted at least ten times. This chain links TRBV6-6 with TRBJ2-3; D call uncertain. There are 14 residues in the CDR3. The V gene's germline CDR1 is MNHNY and CDR2 SVGAGI (reference sequence). Trimming pared 4 bases from V and 4 bases from J, leaving 12 bases between. In DNA, the CDR3 is TGTGCCAGCAGTTCCTCCCCGGTCCCAGATACGCAGTATTTT. Amino acid sequence: CASSSSPVPDTQYF.

Sample share makes this clonotype large. V is TRBV27 and J is TRBJ2-7; unclear D gene. The CDR3 is 12 amino acids. The germline V gene has CDR1 MNHEY and CDR2 SMNVEV (reference sequence). CDR3 DNA sequence: TGTGCGTCTGGGCCCCTTCCCTACGAGCAGTACTTC. Translation gives CASGPLPYEQYF.

This clonotype was found many times. This chain uses TRBV20-1 with TRBJ2-5; possibly TRBD1 for D (6 bases). The CDR3 contains 13 residues. Trimming took off 4 bases at V and 1 base at J, with 10 bases between the two ends. Germline V gene sequence: CDR1 DFQATT, CDR2 SNEGSKA (reference sequence). The CDR3 reads CSANRVSQETQYF. The DNA for the CDR3 is TGCAGTGCTAACAGGGTTTCCCAAGAGACCCAGTACTTC.

This clonotype has a count of ten or more. This sequence joins TRBV13 and TRBJ2-2; 11 nucleotides match TRBD1. CDR1 is PRHDT, CDR2 FYEKMQ, per germline (reference sequence). The trim removed 9 bases at V and 4 bases at J, leaving 10 bases unmatched. There are 16 residues in the CDR3. The CDR3 nucleotides are TGTGCCAGTGCCGTAGGGACAGGGGGTTTCACCGGGGAGCTGTTTTTT. Amino acids: CASAVGTGGFTGELFF. Filled out from reference TRBV13 and TRBJ2-2, the complete variable domain reads AAGVIQSPRHLIKEKRETATLKCYPIPRHDTVYWYQQGPGQDPQFLISFYEKMQSDKGSIPDRFSAQQFSDYHSELNMSSLELGDSALYFCASAVGTGGFTGELFFGEGSRLTVL.

This clonotype was detected ten times or more. V usage is TRBV20-1 and J usage is TRBJ2-6; 8 bases agree with TRBD1. CDR3 length: 17 amino acids. Germline assignment: CDR1 DFQATT and CDR2 SNEGSKA (reference sequence). V dropped 6 bases and J dropped 2; count of bases not matched to a gene: 12. The CDR3 DNA is TGCAGTGCGAGGGGACAGGACTGGGTAGCTGGGGCCAACGTCCTGACTTTC. Translating it yields CSARGQDWVAGANVLTF.

The rearrangement uses TRBV11-3 and TRBJ2-7, with 11 bases fitting TRBD2. V shed 4 bases, J shed 4 bases, and the junction held 0 bases outside the gene matches. CDR3 length equals 13 residues. Germline V lookup: CDR1 SGHNT, CDR2 YENEEA. CDR3 DNA sequence: TGTGCCAGCAGCTCTAGCGGGAGGTACGAGCAGTACTTC. It translates to CASSSSGRYEQYF. The whole variable domain, filled in from reference TRBV11-3 and TRBJ2-7, reads EAGVVQSPRYKIIEKKQPVAFWCNPISGHNTLYWYLQNLGQGPELLIRYENEEAVDDSQLPKDRFSAERLKGVDSTLKIQPAELGDSAVYLCASSSSGRYEQYFGPGTRLTVT.

Relative to its sample, this clonotype is medium-sized. V gene TRBV6-5 combines with J gene TRBJ2-2; 9 nucleotides align to TRBD2. The CDR3 length is 16 residues. Germline CDR1 is MNHEY and CDR2 is SVGAGI. V was pared by 0 bases and J by 4 bases, with 3 bases of the junction left unmatched. CDR3 nucleotide sequence: TGTGCCAGCAGTTACTCTAGCGGGAGTATCACCGGGGAGCTGTTTTTT. This codes for CASSYSSGSITGELFF.

V is TRBV19 and J is TRBJ1-5, with D unresolved. CDR3 length: 14 amino acids. Between the trimmed V and J ends, which lost 2 bases and 3 bases, there was a span of 8 bases. Per germline, CDR1 LNHDA and CDR2 SQIVND (reference sequence). The CDR3 nucleotides are TGTGCCAGTAGTATAACGGTTAACAATCAGCCCCAGCATTTT. It specifies CASSITVNNQPQHF.

V usage is TRBV6-1 and J usage is TRBJ2-7; perhaps TRBD2 as D (6 bases). The CDR3 length is 12 residues. Trimming stripped 7 bases from V and 7 bases from J, with 14 bases between. The germline V gene encodes CDR1 MNHNS and CDR2 SASEGT. The CDR3 region has the DNA TGTGCCAGCATCCGGGGGACGCGGGAGCAGTACTTC. It translates to CASIRGTREQYF.

By share of the sample, this clonotype is large (0.1 to 1%). The chain uses TRBV6-1 and TRBJ1-1; D is unresolved. The CDR3 consists of 14 residues. Trimming took 2 bases from V and 0 from J, leaving 7 bases between them. The germline V gene has CDR1 MNHNS and CDR2 SASEGT. The CDR3 sequence is CASSEFHLNTEAFF. CDR3 sequence (DNA): TGTGCCAGCAGTGAATTCCACCTGAACACTGAAGCTTTCTTT.

This clonotype has a count of ten or more. V and J are TRBV19 and TRBJ1-5; D call uncertain. The V gene lost 5 bases and the J gene lost 5 bases, with 16 bases spanning the gap. Germline assignment: CDR1 LNHDA and CDR2 SQIVND (reference sequence). The CDR3 contains 15 residues. The CDR3 region is CASSGRGLGYQPQHF. CDR3 sequence (DNA): TGTGCCAGTAGTGGGAGAGGTTTGGGGTATCAGCCCCAGCATTTT.

The chain has TRBV20-1 and TRBJ2-3, with 14 bases aligning to TRBD2. Germline lookup yields CDR1 DFQATT and CDR2 SNEGSKA (reference sequence). V gave up 6 bases and J gave up 2 bases; unmatched junction bases: 13. The CDR3 spans 18 residues. The CDR3 DNA reads as TGCAGTGCGACTGCCGGGACTAGCGGGAGCGCGGACACAGATACGCAGTATTTT. This translates into CSATAGTSGSADTDTQYF.

This clonotype was recorded at least ten times. The rearrangement uses TRBV27 and TRBJ1-6; D may be TRBD1 (5 bases). From germline, CDR1 is MNHEY and CDR2 SMNVEV (reference sequence). Trimming pared 2 bases from V and 9 bases from J, leaving 11 bases between. This CDR3 comprises 14 residues. The CDR3, as DNA: TGTGCCAGCAGTTTACTTCAGGGTGCTTCACCCCTCCACTTT. Protein product: CASSLLQGASPLHF.

In this sample, this clonotype turned up many times. J is TRBJ1-5 and V is TRBV10-3; 8 positions match TRBD1. CDR1 and CDR2 (germline): ENHRY, SYGVKD. Trimming cost V 2 bases and J 3 bases; bases outside gene matches: 3. This CDR3 has 15 residues. The CDR3 DNA sequence: TGTGCCATCAGTGAGGGCAGGGGGCTCAATCAGCCCCAGCATTTT. Protein sequence: CAISEGRGLNQPQHF.

Within the sample, this clonotype is medium-sized. The chain carries TRBV5-4 and TRBJ2-3; D assignment may be TRBD1 or TRBD2 (5 bases each). V gave up 0 bases and J gave up 5 bases, with 13 bases separating them. The CDR3 runs to 15 residues. Germline V CDR1 and CDR2: SGHNT, YYREEE (reference sequence). The CDR3 DNA reads as TGTGCCAGCAGCTTGGGAGGGGCAGGGAAAGATACGCAGTATTTT. This translates into CASSLGGAGKDTQYF.

This clonotype has at least ten counts. The chain is built from TRBV5-1 and TRBJ1-6; D not resolved. This CDR3 contains 16 residues. Trimming pared 0 bases from V and 9 bases from J, leaving 16 bases between. In germline, CDR1 is SGHRS, CDR2 YFSETQ. CDR3 amino acids: CASSLEPSARGSPLHF. The CDR3 DNA reads TGCGCCAGCAGCTTGGAGCCCTCCGCGCGAGGTTCACCCCTCCACTTT.

This clonotype has more than one count but fewer than ten. This chain uses TRBV12-3 or TRBV12-4 with TRBJ1-6; the match to TRBD1 covers 12 bases. The CDR3 is made up of 16 amino acids. V was clipped by 5 bases and J by 9 bases; unmatched bases: 8. The CDR3 DNA reads TGTGCCAGCAGTCCCCGGGACAGGGGGCGAGGTTCACCCCTCCACTTT. This encodes CASSPRDRGRGSPLHF.